The TCR beta chain under discussion was sequenced for a study of cytomegalovirus exposure and HLA in healthy donors. Study outcomes and limitations: Equally common other TCR beta chains were less clonally expanded than HLA-associated ones, a later analysis found. In a later analysis, a missense DCLRE1C variant was linked to TCR beta V- and J-gene trimming.

Note on this clone: The antigen remains unidentified.

Primers for the PCR totalled 60 Vbeta and 13 Jbeta. Sequencing used immunoSEQ multiplex PCR; TCRdb keeps in-frame clones, though not all of them. The sample gives roughly 130,000 clones, 79% of which show up once; approximately 2% is in the top ten. The CDR3 loop spans 17 amino acids. CDR1 and CDR2 from the germline V gene are MDHEN and SYDVKM. V gave up 5 bases and J gave up 2 bases, with 20 bases separating them. Each donor's status was that of a healthy bone marrow donor. The rearrangement joins TRBV28 to TRBJ2-3; TRBD1 is a possible D gene (6 bases). This TCR was sampled from a man in his late teens or twenties in good health and CMV-seronegative. The sample was PBMCs. The CDR3 DNA sequence: TGTGCCAGCAGTCTGACTTGGACAGAACCAACCACAGATACGCAGTATTTT. Its translation: CASSLTWTEPTTDTQYF.